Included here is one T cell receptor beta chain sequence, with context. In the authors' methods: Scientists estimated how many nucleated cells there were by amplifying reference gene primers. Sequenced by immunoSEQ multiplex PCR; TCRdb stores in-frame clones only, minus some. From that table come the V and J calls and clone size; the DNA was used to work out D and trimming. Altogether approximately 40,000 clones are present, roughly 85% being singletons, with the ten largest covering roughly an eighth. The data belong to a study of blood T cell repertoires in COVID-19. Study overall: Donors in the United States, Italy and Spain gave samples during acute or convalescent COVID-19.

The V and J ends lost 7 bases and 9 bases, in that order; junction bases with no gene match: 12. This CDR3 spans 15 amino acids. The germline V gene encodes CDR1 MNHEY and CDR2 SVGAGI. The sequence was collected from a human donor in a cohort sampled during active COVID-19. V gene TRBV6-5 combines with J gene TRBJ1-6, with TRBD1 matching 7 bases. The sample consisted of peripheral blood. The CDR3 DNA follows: TGTGCCAGCACTCCGTCCGGGACAGACTTTTCACCCCTCCACTTT. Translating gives CASTPSGTDFSPLHF.